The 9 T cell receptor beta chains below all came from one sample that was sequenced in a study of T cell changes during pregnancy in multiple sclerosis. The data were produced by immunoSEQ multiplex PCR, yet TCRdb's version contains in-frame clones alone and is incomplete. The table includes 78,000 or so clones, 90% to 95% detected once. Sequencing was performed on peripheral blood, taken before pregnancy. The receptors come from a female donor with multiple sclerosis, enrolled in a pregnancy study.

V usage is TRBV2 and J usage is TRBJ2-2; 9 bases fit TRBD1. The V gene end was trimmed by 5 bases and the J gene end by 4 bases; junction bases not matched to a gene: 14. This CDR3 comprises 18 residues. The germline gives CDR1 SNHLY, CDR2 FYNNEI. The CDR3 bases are TGTGCCAGCAGTCCGGGACAGGGCTTGTGTCATCGCACCGGGGAGCTGTTTTTT. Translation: CASSPGQGLCHRTGELFF.

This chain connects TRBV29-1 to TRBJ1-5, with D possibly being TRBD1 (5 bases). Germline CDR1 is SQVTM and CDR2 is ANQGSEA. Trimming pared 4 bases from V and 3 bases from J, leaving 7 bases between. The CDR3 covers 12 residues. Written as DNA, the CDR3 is TGCAGCGTTGCCAGGGACAATCAGCCCCAGCATTTT. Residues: CSVARDNQPQHF. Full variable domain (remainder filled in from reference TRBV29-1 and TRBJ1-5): SAVISQKPSRDICQRGTSLTIQCQVDSQVTMMFWYRQQPGQSLTLIATANQGSEATYESGFVIDKFPISRPNLTFSTLTVSNMSPEDSSIYLCSVARDNQPQHFGDGTRLSIL.

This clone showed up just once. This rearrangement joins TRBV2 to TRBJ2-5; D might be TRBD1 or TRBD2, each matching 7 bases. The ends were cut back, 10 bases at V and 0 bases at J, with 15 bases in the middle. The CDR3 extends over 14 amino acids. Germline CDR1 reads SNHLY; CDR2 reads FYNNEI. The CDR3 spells CATRGGQYQETQYF. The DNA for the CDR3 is TGTGCCACCAGGGGGGGACAGTACCAAGAGACCCAGTACTTC. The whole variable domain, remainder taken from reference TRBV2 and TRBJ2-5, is EPEVTQTPSHQVTQMGQEVILRCVPISNHLYFYWYRQILGQKVEFLVSFYNNEISEKSEIFDDQFSVERPDGSNFTLKIRSTKLEDSAMYFCATRGGQYQETQYFGPGTRLLVL.

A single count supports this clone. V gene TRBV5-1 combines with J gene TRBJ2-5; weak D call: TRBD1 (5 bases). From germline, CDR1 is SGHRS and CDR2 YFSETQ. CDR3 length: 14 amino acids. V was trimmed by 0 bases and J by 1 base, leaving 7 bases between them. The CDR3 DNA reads TGCGCCAGCAGCTTGGGACAGCGCCAAGAGACCCAGTACTTC. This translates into CASSLGQRQETQYF.

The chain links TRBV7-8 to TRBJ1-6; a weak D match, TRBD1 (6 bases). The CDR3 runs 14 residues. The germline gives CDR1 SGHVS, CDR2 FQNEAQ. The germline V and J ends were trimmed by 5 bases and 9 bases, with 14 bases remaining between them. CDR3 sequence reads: CASSLGGEVSPLHF. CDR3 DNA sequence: TGTGCCAGCAGCCTTGGGGGCGAGGTTTCACCCCTCCACTTT.

The CDR3 reads CASSTSGGWEQYF. The DNA of the CDR3 is TGTGCCAGCAGTACGTCAGGGGGCTGGGAGCAGTACTTC. The rearrangement uses TRBV6-5 and TRBJ2-7, with 8 bases lining up with TRBD1. Germline V gene lookup returns CDR1 MNHEY and CDR2 SVGAGI. The J segment lost 7 bases and the V segment lost 5 bases, leaving 7 bases of the junction unmatched. This CDR3 comprises 13 residues.

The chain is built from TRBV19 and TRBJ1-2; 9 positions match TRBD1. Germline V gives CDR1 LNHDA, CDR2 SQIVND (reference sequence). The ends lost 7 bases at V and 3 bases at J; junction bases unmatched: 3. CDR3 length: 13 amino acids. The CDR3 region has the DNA TGTGCCAGTATGAGGACAGGGGACTATGGCTACACCTTC. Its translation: CASMRTGDYGYTF.

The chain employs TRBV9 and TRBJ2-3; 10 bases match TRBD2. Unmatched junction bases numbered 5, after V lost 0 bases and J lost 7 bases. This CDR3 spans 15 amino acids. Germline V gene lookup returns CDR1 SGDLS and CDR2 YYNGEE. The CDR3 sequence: CASSVVAGGRNTQYF. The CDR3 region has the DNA TGTGCCAGCAGCGTAGTAGCGGGGGGCCGGAATACGCAGTATTTT.

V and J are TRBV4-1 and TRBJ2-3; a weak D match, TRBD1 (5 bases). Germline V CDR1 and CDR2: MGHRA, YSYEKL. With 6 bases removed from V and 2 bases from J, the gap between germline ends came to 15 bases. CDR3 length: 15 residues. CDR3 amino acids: CASSDRAGITDTQYF. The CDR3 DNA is TGCGCCAGCAGTGATCGAGCAGGGATCACAGATACGCAGTATTTT.